This T cell receptor beta chain originates from a study of blood T cell repertoires in COVID-19. The CDR3 has 16 residues. Looked up from germline, CDR1 is KGHSH and CDR2 is LQKENI. With 3 bases clipped from V and 1 base from J, the junction kept 6 bases outside the gene matches. Authors' analysis steps: Amplification of reference gene primers provided the estimated nucleated cell counts. Sequencing was performed with immunoSEQ multiplex PCR; in TCRdb, only in-frame clones are kept and a portion is missing. The DNA gave D and trimming, while V, J and clone size come from that table. The table has under 200,000 clones, approximately 83% seen once.

The chain combines TRBV18 with TRBJ2-5; 9 bases line up with TRBD2. Sequencing input: peripheral blood. This sequence was found in a human donor in a cohort sampled during active COVID-19. CDR3 coding DNA: TGTGCCAGCTCACCCGTAGCGGGGGTTACCCAAGAGACCCAGTACTTC. This translates into CASSPVAGVTQETQYF.